Sequencing of this T cell receptor beta chain was carried out in a study of breast tumors, draining lymph nodes, adjacent tissues. This clonotype was recorded at least ten times. What it binds is not known. Breast cancer patients provided tissue from their axillary draining lymph nodes. Trimming removed 0 bases from V and 0 bases from J, with 15 bases in between. CDR1 and CDR2 (germline): PRHDT, FYEKMQ (reference sequence). CDR3 size: 18 residues. The study's findings and limits: Tumors had less TCR diversity than lymph nodes, more than nontumor tissue.

From the multiplex PCR reads, TCRdb called clonotypes with MiXCR, one entry per CDR3 protein. The profile covers some 150,000 distinct CDR3 sequences, with about a fifth appearing a single time and around 2.7% taken by the ten largest. This chain connects TRBV13 to TRBJ1-3, with TRBD1 as a possible D gene (5 bases). Material for sequencing was axillary lymph node tissue. The sequence derives from a female donor with breast cancer. Some clones in this sample may be carry-over from other donors' samples. The CDR3 DNA reads as TGTGCCAGCAGCTTAGGTCCCTCGCAGGGAGTCTCTGGAAACACCATATATTTT. Its protein is CASSLGPSQGVSGNTIYF.